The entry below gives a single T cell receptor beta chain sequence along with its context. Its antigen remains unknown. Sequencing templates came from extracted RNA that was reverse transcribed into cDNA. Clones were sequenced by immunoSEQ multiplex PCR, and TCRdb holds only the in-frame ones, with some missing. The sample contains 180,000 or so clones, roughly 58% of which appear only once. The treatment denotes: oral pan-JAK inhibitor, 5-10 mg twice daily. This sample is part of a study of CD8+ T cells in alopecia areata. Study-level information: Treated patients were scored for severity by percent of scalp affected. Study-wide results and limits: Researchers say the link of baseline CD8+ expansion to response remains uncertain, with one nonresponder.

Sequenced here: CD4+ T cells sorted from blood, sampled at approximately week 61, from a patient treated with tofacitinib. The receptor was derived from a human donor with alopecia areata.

The CDR3, as DNA: TGTGCCAGCAGCTCACACCGGGACAGGGAGCGCGGCTACACCTTC. It is translated as CASSSHRDRERGYTF. The chain carries TRBV7-2 and TRBJ1-2, with 9 nucleotides matching TRBD1. CDR1 SGHTA and CDR2 FQGNSA come from the germline V gene. Trimming cost V 4 bases and J 8 bases; bases outside gene matches: 11. CDR3 size: 15 residues. Full variable domain (rest looked up from reference TRBV7-2 and TRBJ1-2): GAGVSQSPSNKVTEKGKDVELRCDPISGHTALYWYRQSLGQGLEFLIYFQGNSAPDKSGLPSDRFSAERTGGSVSTLTIQRTQQEDSAVYLCASSSHRDRERGYTFGSGTRLTVV.